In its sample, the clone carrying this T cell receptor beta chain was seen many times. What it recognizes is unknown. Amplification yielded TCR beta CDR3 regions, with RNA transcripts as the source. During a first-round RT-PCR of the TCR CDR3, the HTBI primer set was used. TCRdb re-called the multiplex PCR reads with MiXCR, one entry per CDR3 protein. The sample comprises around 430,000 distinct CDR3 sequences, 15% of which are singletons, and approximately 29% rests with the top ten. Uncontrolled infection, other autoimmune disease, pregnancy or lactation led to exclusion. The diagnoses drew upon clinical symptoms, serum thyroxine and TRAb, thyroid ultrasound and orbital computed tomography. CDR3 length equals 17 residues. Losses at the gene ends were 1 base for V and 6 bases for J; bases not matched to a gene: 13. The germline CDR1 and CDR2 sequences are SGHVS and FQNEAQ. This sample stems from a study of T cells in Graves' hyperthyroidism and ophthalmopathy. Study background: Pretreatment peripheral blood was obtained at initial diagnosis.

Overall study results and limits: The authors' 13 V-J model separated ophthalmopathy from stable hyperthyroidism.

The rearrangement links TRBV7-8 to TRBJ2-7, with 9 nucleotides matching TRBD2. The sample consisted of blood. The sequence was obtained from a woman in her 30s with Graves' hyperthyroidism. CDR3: CASSLGPAGGPQGEQYF. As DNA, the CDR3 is TGTGCCAGCAGCTTAGGTCCAGCGGGAGGCCCGCAGGGCGAGCAGTACTTC. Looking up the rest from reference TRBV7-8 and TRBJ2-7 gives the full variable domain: GAGVSQSPRYKVAKRGQDVALRCDPISGHVSLFWYQQALGQGPEFLTYFQNEAQLDKSGLPSDRFFAERPEGSVSTLKIQRTQQEDSAVYLCASSLGPAGGPQGEQYFGPGTRLTVT.